The rows below give T cell receptor beta chains drawn from one sample of a study of breast tumors, draining lymph nodes, adjacent tissues. TCRdb re-analysed the multiplex PCR reads in MiXCR, keeping a single row per CDR3 protein. Of approximately 280,000 distinct CDR3 sequences listed, 30% are singletons. What was sequenced was axillary lymph node tissue. The receptors come from a female donor with breast cancer. Some clones in this sample may be carry-over from other donors' samples. Both conserved end residues are part of each CDR3. The order of the fields is CDR3 DNA, CDR3 protein, J gene, clone size, D gene, CDR3 length, V gene. A D gene is named only where the DNA matches it firmly. Clone sizes are given selectively: once, few, many, or a class where the clone is expanded.

CDR3nt: TGTGCCAGCAGCCTGACAGGCAACAATGAGCAGTTCTTC; CDR3aa: CASSLTGNNEQFF; j_gene: TRBJ2-1; abundance: -; d_gene: -; len: 13; v_gene: TRBV3-1
CDR3nt: TGTGCCACCAGCAGGGGACAGGGGTTTTTCAATGAGCAGTTCTTC; CDR3aa: CATSRGQGFFNEQFF; j_gene: TRBJ2-1; abundance: many; d_gene: TRBD1; len: 15; v_gene: TRBV15
CDR3nt: TGTGCCAGCAGCCAAGTGCCCCCCGGGGGCTGTGGCTACACTTTC; CDR3aa: CASSQVPPGGCGYTF; j_gene: TRBJ1-2; abundance: -; d_gene: -; len: 15; v_gene: TRBV4-2
CDR3nt: TGCGCCAGCATGGGGCCCACTGAAGCTTTCTTT; CDR3aa: CASMGPTEAFF; j_gene: TRBJ1-1; abundance: -; d_gene: -; len: 11; v_gene: TRBV10-2
CDR3nt: TGTGCCAGCAGCTTGGAACTCCAAGAGACCCAGTACTTC; CDR3aa: CASSLELQETQYF; j_gene: TRBJ2-5; abundance: few; d_gene: -; len: 13; v_gene: TRBV5-4
CDR3nt: TGCGCCAGCAGCTTGTACCGGACAGGCTCTAATGAAAAACTGTTTTTT; CDR3aa: CASSLYRTGSNEKLFF; j_gene: TRBJ1-4; abundance: many; d_gene: TRBD1; len: 16; v_gene: TRBV5-1
CDR3nt: TGTGCCAGCAGCTCTGGGGGTGACACTGAAGCTTTCTTT; CDR3aa: CASSSGGDTEAFF; j_gene: TRBJ1-1; abundance: few; d_gene: -; len: 13; v_gene: TRBV7-3
CDR3nt: TGTGCCAGCAGCCAATGGGCGGGAGGGCCGGGAAATGAGCAGTTCTTC; CDR3aa: CASSQWAGGPGNEQFF; j_gene: TRBJ2-1; abundance: once; d_gene: TRBD2; len: 16; v_gene: TRBV16
CDR3nt: TGTGCCAGCAGCCAAGATCGCCTAGCGGTAAACAATGAGCAGTTCTTC; CDR3aa: CASSQDRLAVNNEQFF; j_gene: TRBJ2-1; abundance: many; d_gene: TRBD2; len: 16; v_gene: TRBV14
CDR3nt: TGTGCCAGACCTGCGGGGAGCAATCAGCCCCAGCATTTT; CDR3aa: CARPAGSNQPQHF; j_gene: TRBJ1-5; abundance: many; d_gene: -; len: 13; v_gene: TRBV12-3/TRBV12-4
CDR3nt: TGCAGTGCTAGGAAGACTTCCTACGAGCAGTACTTC; CDR3aa: CSARKTSYEQYF; j_gene: TRBJ2-7; abundance: many; d_gene: -; len: 12; v_gene: TRBV20-1
CDR3nt: TGTGCCAGCAGCCCATGGCCAAGGGGGGGGACGCAGTATTTT; CDR3aa: CASSPWPRGGTQYF; j_gene: TRBJ2-3; abundance: many; d_gene: -; len: 14; v_gene: TRBV7-8
CDR3nt: TGTGCCAGTAGTAACGTGGCCAGCTCCTACGAGCAGTACTTC; CDR3aa: CASSNVASSYEQYF; j_gene: TRBJ2-7; abundance: many; d_gene: -; len: 14; v_gene: TRBV19
CDR3nt: TGTGCCAGCAGCTTACTTCTTAGCGGATACGAGCAGTACTTC; CDR3aa: CASSLLLSGYEQYF; j_gene: TRBJ2-7; abundance: many; d_gene: -; len: 14; v_gene: TRBV11-2
CDR3nt: TGTGCCAGCAGCCCTCAATCCAGGGGCTCTGGGGCCAACGTCCTGACTTTC; CDR3aa: CASSPQSRGSGANVLTF; j_gene: TRBJ2-6; abundance: -; d_gene: -; len: 17; v_gene: TRBV11-3